These T cell receptor beta chains were read from a single sample in a study of cytomegalovirus exposure and HLA in healthy donors. Clones were read by immunoSEQ multiplex PCR, and TCRdb kept only the in-frame ones, dropping some. The sample carries 150,000 to 200,000 clones, around 79% recorded once. The specimen was PBMCs. The receptors derive from a woman aged 45-59 years in good health and CMV-seronegative. CDR3s include the opening cysteine and the closing phenylalanine or tryptophan. Fields, in order: J gene, V gene, D gene, clone size, CDR3 protein, CDR3 DNA. The D gene is left open where the match is weak. Clone size appears in some rows only: once, few, many, or a class for an expanded clone.

TRBJ1-2 | TRBV2 | . | . | CASSDRGFSGYTF | TGTGCCAGCAGTGATCGAGGGTTCAGTGGCTACACCTTC
TRBJ2-5 | TRBV15 | TRBD2 | . | CATSRVTSGKETQYF | TGTGCCACCAGCAGGGTGACTAGCGGAAAAGAGACCCAGTACTTC
TRBJ2-3 | TRBV15 | . | . | CATSRDLGGRLDGTQYF | TGTGCCACCAGCAGAGATTTAGGAGGCAGGTTAGACGGTACGCAGTATTTT
TRBJ2-5 | TRBV2 | . | . | CASRPARVQETQYF | TGTGCCAGCAGACCCGCGAGGGTACAAGAGACCCAGTACTTC
TRBJ1-4 | TRBV18 | . | once | CASSPSSGGLTTNEKLFF | TGTGCCAGCTCACCAAGTTCGGGAGGGTTAACGACTAATGAAAAACTGTTTTTT
TRBJ1-1 | TRBV9 | TRBD1 | . | CASSVVLDRDRGPNTEAFF | TGTGCCAGCAGCGTAGTATTAGACCGGGACAGGGGGCCGAACACTGAAGCTTTCTTT
TRBJ1-3 | TRBV12-5 | . | . | CASGLGSTENTIYF | TGTGCTAGTGGTTTGGGCAGTACCGAAAACACCATATATTTT
TRBJ2-3 | TRBV6-4 | TRBD2 | . | CASSQLAGGPPQYF | TGTGCCAGCAGTCAACTAGCGGGAGGGCCTCCGCAGTATTTT
TRBJ2-5 | TRBV23-1 | TRBD2 | . | CASSLWALAGEETQYF | TGCGCCAGCAGCCTATGGGCCTTAGCGGGGGAAGAGACCCAGTACTTC
TRBJ2-5 | TRBV7-6 | TRBD2 | . | CASSPLAGGQETQYF | TGTGCCAGCAGCCCCCTAGCGGGGGGTCAAGAGACCCAGTACTTC
TRBJ2-7 | TRBV27 | TRBD2 | . | CASSLAGAYEQYF | TGTGCCAGCAGTTTGGCGGGAGCGTACGAGCAGTACTTC
TRBJ2-1 | TRBV4-3 | TRBD1 | . | CASSQWQGDTIYNEQFF | TGCGCCAGCAGCCAATGGCAGGGGGACACCATCTACAATGAGCAGTTCTTC
TRBJ2-7 | TRBV10-3 | TRBD2 | few | CAMGGGGGRASTWDEQYF | TGTGCCATGGGTGGAGGTGGTGGGAGGGCCTCCACCTGGGACGAGCAGTACTTC
TRBJ2-7 | TRBV5-6 | TRBD2 | . | CASSLGGSGGAREQYF | TGTGCCAGCAGCTTGGGAGGAAGCGGGGGGGCCCGCGAGCAGTACTTC
TRBJ2-7 | TRBV9 | TRBD2 | . | CASSALAGGPLEQYF | TGTGCCAGCAGCGCCCTAGCGGGAGGGCCTTTGGAGCAGTACTTC
TRBJ1-1 | TRBV6-6 | TRBD1 | few | CASDQTGLQAFF | TGTGCCAGCGACCAGACAGGGCTTCAAGCTTTCTTT
TRBJ1-2 | TRBV12-5 | . | . | CASGEQGGRSYGYTF | TGTGCTAGTGGTGAACAAGGAGGACGGAGCTATGGCTACACCTTC
TRBJ2-7 | TRBV9 | . | . | CASSVTHTGEQYF | TGTGCCAGCAGCGTAACCCACACGGGCGAGCAGTACTTC
TRBJ2-7 | TRBV28 | TRBD1 | . | CASSFETGVGEQYF | TGTGCCAGCAGTTTTGAGACAGGGGTGGGCGAGCAGTACTTC
TRBJ2-5 | TRBV28 | . | . | CASTTSWAETQYF | TGTGCCAGCACCACGTCCTGGGCGGAGACCCAGTACTTC
TRBJ2-3 | TRBV7-2 | TRBD2 | . | CASSQGLAGDTQYF | TGTGCCAGCAGCCAAGGACTAGCGGGAGATACGCAGTATTTT
TRBJ1-2 | TRBV6-1 | TRBD1 | . | CVSSEAGGYGYTF | TGTGTCAGCAGTGAAGCAGGGGGCTATGGCTACACCTTC
TRBJ2-3 | TRBV6-6 | TRBD2 | . | CASSSQLAGTSDTQYF | TGTGCCAGCAGTTCGCAACTAGCGGGGACGTCAGATACGCAGTATTTT
TRBJ2-7 | TRBV28 | TRBD2 | . | CASRPTSGSSFTNEQYF | TGTGCCAGCAGGCCGACTAGCGGGAGTTCTTTTACCAACGAGCAGTACTTC
TRBJ2-1 | TRBV7-6 | TRBD2 | . | CASSLRGGDEQFF | TGTGCCAGCAGCTTGCGGGGGGGCGATGAGCAGTTCTTC
TRBJ1-4 | TRBV28 | . | . | CASRPGTGNEKLFF | TGTGCCAGCAGGCCCGGGACTGGGAATGAAAAACTGTTTTTT
TRBJ2-1 | TRBV29-1 | TRBD1 | . | CSVERDRRSYNEQFF | TGCAGCGTTGAACGGGACAGGCGCTCCTACAATGAGCAGTTCTTC
TRBJ1-2 | TRBV29-1 | . | few | CSVETGLGVYGYTF | TGCAGCGTTGAAACAGGTCTAGGGGTCTATGGCTACACCTTC
TRBJ2-7 | TRBV7-2 | . | few | CASSSYPGYEQYF | TGTGCCAGCAGCTCCTACCCCGGCTACGAGCAGTACTTC
TRBJ2-3 | TRBV5-4 | TRBD1 | few | CASSLGTGLDTQYF | TGTGCCAGCAGCCTCGGGACAGGGTTAGATACGCAGTATTTT
TRBJ2-2 | TRBV4-2 | TRBD1 | . | CASSQVKRTGSTGELFF | TGTGCCAGCAGCCAAGTCAAGCGGACAGGGAGCACCGGGGAGCTGTTTTTT
TRBJ2-7 | TRBV5-6 | TRBD1 | few | CASSLDRGLYEQYF | TGTGCCAGCAGCTTGGACAGGGGGCTTTACGAGCAGTACTTC
TRBJ2-3 | TRBV9 | TRBD2 | . | CASSSHAGTSGTDTQYF | TGTGCCAGCAGCTCCCACGCCGGGACTAGCGGAACAGATACGCAGTATTTT
TRBJ1-1 | TRBV7-8 | . | . | CASSPRGRGTEAFF | TGTGCCAGCAGCCCGCGCGGTAGGGGCACTGAAGCTTTCTTT
TRBJ2-5 | TRBV7-2 | . | . | CASSRTGRSEETQYF | TGTGCCAGCAGCAGGACGGGGAGGTCAGAAGAGACCCAGTACTTC
TRBJ2-1 | TRBV5-1 | . | . | CASSLSLEAGDEQFF | TGCGCCAGCAGCCTTTCCCTCGAAGCCGGTGATGAGCAGTTCTTC
TRBJ1-2 | TRBV7-9 | . | . | CASSLAGTNLRGYTF | TGTGCCAGCAGCTTAGCAGGGACAAACCTTAGGGGCTACACCTTC
TRBJ2-1 | TRBV19 | TRBD2 | . | CASSTLLAGGVNEQFF | TGTGCCAGTAGTACTCTACTAGCGGGAGGGGTGAATGAGCAGTTCTTC
TRBJ1-3 | TRBV2 | . | few | CATLRESSGNTIYF | TGTGCCACCCTGCGAGAGTCCTCTGGAAACACCATATATTTT
TRBJ1-2 | TRBV5-1 | . | . | CASSAVGRPPGGYTF | TGCGCCAGCAGCGCCGTCGGGAGGCCTCCGGGTGGCTACACCTTC
TRBJ2-3 | TRBV28 | TRBD1 | few | CASSFTRTGAATDTQYF | TGTGCCAGCAGTTTCACTCGGACAGGGGCGGCCACAGATACGCAGTATTTT
TRBJ2-2 | TRBV4-3 | TRBD1 | . | CVSSQRTGGTGELFF | TGCGTCAGCAGCCAACGGACAGGGGGGACCGGGGAGCTGTTTTTT